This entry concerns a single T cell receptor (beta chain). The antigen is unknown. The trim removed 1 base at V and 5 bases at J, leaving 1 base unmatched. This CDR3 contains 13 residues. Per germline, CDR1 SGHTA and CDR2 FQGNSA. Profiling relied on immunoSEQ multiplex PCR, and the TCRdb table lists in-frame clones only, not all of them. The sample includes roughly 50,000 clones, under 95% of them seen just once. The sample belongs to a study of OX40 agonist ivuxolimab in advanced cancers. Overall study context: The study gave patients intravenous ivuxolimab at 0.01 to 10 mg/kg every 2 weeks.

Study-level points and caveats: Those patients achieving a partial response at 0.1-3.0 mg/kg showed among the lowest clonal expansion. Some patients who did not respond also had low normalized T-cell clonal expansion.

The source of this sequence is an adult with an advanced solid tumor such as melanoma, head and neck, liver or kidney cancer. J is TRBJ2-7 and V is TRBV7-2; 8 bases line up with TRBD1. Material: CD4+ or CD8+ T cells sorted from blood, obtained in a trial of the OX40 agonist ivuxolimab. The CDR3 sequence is CASSLGQGNEQYF. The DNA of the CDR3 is TGTGCCAGCAGCTTAGGACAGGGGAACGAGCAGTACTTC.